This section outlines one T cell receptor beta chain sequence together with its context. This record comes from a study of T cell responses to AZD1222 COVID-19 vaccine. This CDR3 region has 16 residues. The V gene end was trimmed by 2 bases and the J gene end by 4 bases; junction bases not matched to a gene: 5. Germline V gives CDR1 MNHNS, CDR2 SASEGT. TCRdb keeps only in-frame clones here, not all; method: immunoSEQ multiplex PCR. This repertoire shows about 140,000 clones, around 90% found once; its top ten account for 3% to 3.5%. Source: peripheral blood, taken 28 days after the second AZD1222 dose. The receptor comes from an adult who received the AZD1222 COVID-19 vaccine. The chain uses TRBV6-1 and TRBJ1-3, with 10 bases that match TRBD1. The CDR3 here is CASSERDRGWGNTIYF. The CDR3 bases are TGTGCCAGCAGTGAAAGGGACAGGGGATGGGGAAACACCATATATTTT.